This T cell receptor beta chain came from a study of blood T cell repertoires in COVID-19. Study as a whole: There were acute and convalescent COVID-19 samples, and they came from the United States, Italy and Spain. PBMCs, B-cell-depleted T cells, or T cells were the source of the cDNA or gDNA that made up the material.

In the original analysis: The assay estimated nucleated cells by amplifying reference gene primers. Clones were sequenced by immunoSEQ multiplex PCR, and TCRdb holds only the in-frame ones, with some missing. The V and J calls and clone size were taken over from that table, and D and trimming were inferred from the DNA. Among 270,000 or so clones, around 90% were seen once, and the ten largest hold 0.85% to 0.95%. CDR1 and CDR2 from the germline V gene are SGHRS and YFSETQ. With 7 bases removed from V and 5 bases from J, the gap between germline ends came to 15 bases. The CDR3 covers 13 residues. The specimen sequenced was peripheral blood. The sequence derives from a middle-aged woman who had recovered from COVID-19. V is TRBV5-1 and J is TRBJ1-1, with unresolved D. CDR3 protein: CASGYVGGTEAFF. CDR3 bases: TGCGCCAGCGGCTATGTGGGAGGTACTGAAGCTTTCTTT.